This T cell receptor beta chain originates from a study of regulatory T cells in long-lasting Graves disease. About the study: To qualify as persistent, Graves' disease required over 5 years of antithyroid drugs with positive TSH receptor antibodies.

Construction of TCR beta libraries relied on iRepertoire HTBI primers and on Arm-PCR targeting CDR3 regions. TCRdb re-called the multiplex PCR reads through MiXCR, storing one row per CDR3 protein. The data show 450,000 or so distinct CDR3 sequences, less than 25% seen once. This clonotype was seen at least ten times. Its specificity is unknown. The sample's time point: persistent/refractory GD, antithyroid drugs over 5 years with positive TRAb. Scientists built the TCR library using RNA that was extracted from PBMCs. Each of the patients was recruited from an endocrinology department situated in Xi'an, China. Each patient gave 7 to 9 milliliters of EDTA-anticoagulated peripheral blood. Study-level results: It was in persistent disease that TRBV28, TRBJ1-2 and TRBJ2-5 were favored.

V lost 2 bases to trimming and J lost 7 bases, with 5 bases between them. The germline CDR1 and CDR2 sequences are MNHEY and SVGAGI. The CDR3 contains 11 residues. The source was peripheral blood mononuclear cells (PBMCs), collected when the disease was refractory, from a patient treated with antithyroid drugs. The chain joins TRBV6-5 to TRBJ1-1; D remains ambiguous. The sequence came from a female donor with Graves disease. The CDR3 protein is CASSYRFEAFF. For the CDR3, the DNA is TGTGCCAGCAGTTACCGGTTTGAAGCTTTCTTT.